This T cell receptor beta chain was identified during a study of blood T cell repertoires in COVID-19. Background on the study: Collection of acute and convalescent COVID-19 samples took place in the United States, Italy and Spain. T cells, B-cell-depleted T cells, or PBMCs supplied cDNA or gDNA.

Study processing details: The assay estimated nucleated cells by amplifying reference gene primers. Only in-frame clones appear in the TCRdb table, and some are missing; sequencing was by immunoSEQ multiplex PCR. That table is the source of V, J and clone size, and D and trimming were worked out from the DNA. The repertoire holds about 140,000 clones, with roughly 82% as singletons. This clone appeared a few times. V was cut by 5 bases and J by 4 bases, with 18 bases left in between. There are 15 residues in the CDR3. Germline V CDR1 and CDR2: SGHTA, FQGNSA. The rearrangement links TRBV7-2 to TRBJ2-7; D remains unclear. The source material was peripheral blood. This receptor was taken from a man older than 75 with acute or convalescent COVID-19. The CDR3 nucleotides read TGTGCCAGCAGCCCCGAACCACAGACGAAATACGAGCAGTACTTC. Amino acid sequence: CASSPEPQTKYEQYF. Full variable domain (missing parts from reference TRBV7-2 and TRBJ2-7): GAGVSQSPSNKVTEKGKDVELRCDPISGHTALYWYRQSLGQGLEFLIYFQGNSAPDKSGLPSDRFSAERTGGSVSTLTIQRTQQEDSAVYLCASSPEPQTKYEQYFGPGTRLTVT.